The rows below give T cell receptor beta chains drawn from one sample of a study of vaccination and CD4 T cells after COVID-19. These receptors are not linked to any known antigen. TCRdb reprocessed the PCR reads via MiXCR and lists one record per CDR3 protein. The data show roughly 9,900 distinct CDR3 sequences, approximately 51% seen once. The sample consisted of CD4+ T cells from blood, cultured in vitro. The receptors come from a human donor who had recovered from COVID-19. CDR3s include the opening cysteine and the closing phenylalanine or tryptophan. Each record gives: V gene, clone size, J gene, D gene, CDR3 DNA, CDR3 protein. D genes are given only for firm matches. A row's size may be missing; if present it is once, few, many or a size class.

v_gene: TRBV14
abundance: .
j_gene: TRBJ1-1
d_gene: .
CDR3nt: TGTGCCAGCAGCCAGGTGAGGGGGTCTGAAGCTTTCTTT
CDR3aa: CASSQVRGSEAFF

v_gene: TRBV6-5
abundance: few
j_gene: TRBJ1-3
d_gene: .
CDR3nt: TGTGCCAGCAGTTCCCCGGCCTACTCTGGAAACACCATATATTTT
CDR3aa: CASSSPAYSGNTIYF

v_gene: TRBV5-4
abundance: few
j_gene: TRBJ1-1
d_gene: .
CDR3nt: TGTGCCAGCAGCCGTTCAGGCACTGAAGCTTTCTTT
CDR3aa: CASSRSGTEAFF

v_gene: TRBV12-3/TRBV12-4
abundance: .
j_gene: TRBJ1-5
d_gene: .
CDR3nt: TGTGCCAGCAGTTTATCCCGGGGGCGTGGGCAGCCCCAGCATTTT
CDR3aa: CASSLSRGRGQPQHF

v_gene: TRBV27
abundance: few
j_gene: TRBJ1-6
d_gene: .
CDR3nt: TGTGCCAGCAGTCCCAGTGGACGGGCTTCACCCCTCCACTTT
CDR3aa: CASSPSGRASPLHF

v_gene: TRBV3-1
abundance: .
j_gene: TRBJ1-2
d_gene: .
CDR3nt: TGTGCCAGCAGCCAAGTGACCTATGGCTACACCTTC
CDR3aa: CASSQVTYGYTF

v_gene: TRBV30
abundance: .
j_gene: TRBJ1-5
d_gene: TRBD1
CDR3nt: TGTGCCTGGAGTTCAATAGGACAGGCATATCAGCCCCAGCATTTT
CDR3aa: CAWSSIGQAYQPQHF

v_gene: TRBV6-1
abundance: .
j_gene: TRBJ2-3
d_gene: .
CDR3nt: TGTGCCAGCAGTGAGGACCAGATAGTTACAGATACGCAGTATTTT
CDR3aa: CASSEDQIVTDTQYF

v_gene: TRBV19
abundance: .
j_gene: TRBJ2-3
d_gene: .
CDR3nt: TGTGCCAGTAGTATGTGGGCCGGAGGGATGGATACGCAGTATTTT
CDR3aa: CASSMWAGGMDTQYF

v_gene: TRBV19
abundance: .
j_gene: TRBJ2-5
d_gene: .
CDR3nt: TGTGCCAGTAGTATTTCAGGGGCGAGGGAGACCCAGTACTTC
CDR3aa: CASSISGARETQYF

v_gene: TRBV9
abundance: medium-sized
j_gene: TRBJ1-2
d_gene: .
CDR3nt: TGTGCCAGCAGCGTAGACAGTTATGGCTACACCTTC
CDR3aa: CASSVDSYGYTF

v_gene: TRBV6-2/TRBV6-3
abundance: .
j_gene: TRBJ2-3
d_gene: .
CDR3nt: TGTGCCAGCACCAGGGGGGCAGATGGGCAGTATTTT
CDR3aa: CASTRGADGQYF

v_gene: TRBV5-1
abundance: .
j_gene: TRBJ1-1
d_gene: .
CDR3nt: TGCGCCAGCAGCTTTGCGCCGGGACACAATGAAGCTTTCTTT
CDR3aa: CASSFAPGHNEAFF

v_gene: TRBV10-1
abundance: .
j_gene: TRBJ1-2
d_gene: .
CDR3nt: TGCGCCAGCAGTCTAACAGGGAACTATGGCTACACCTTC
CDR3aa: CASSLTGNYGYTF

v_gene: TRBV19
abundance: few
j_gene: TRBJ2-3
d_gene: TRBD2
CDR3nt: TGTGCCAGTAGTTTATCGACTAGCGGGGGGGCCTATACGCAGTATTTT
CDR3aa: CASSLSTSGGAYTQYF

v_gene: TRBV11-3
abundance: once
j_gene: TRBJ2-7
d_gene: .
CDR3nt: TGTGCCAGCAGCTCAGGCTATTACGAGCAGTACTTC
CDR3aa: CASSSGYYEQYF

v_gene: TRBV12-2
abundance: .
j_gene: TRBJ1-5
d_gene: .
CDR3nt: TGTGCAAGTCGCTTAGCGGGGTCGGGGGTAAGCAATCAGCCCCAGCATTTT
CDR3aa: CASRLAGSGVSNQPQHF

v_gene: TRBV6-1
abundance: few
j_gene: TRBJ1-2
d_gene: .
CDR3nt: TGTGCCAGCAGTGCGCCTCAGGGATCTTTGGGTGGCTACACCTTC
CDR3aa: CASSAPQGSLGGYTF

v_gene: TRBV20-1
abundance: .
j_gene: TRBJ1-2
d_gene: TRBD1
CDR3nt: TGCAGTGCGCCGGAGACAGGGTCCTTTCTTTATGGTGGCTACACCTTC
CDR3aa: CSAPETGSFLYGGYTF

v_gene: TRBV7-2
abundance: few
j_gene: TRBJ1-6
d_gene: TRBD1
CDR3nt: TGTGCCAGCAGCCCCGGGACAGGGATGGGTTCACCCCTCCACTTT
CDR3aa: CASSPGTGMGSPLHF

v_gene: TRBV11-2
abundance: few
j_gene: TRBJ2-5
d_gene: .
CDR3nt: TGTGCCAGCAGCTTAGACCGCCAAGAGACCCAGTACTTC
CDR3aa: CASSLDRQETQYF

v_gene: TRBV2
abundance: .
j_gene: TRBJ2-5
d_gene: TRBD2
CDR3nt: TGTGCCAGCAGTTCTCTTCGGGGGGAGGGCCAGTACTTC
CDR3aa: CASSSLRGEGQYF

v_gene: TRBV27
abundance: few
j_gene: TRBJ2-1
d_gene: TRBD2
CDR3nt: TGTGCCAGCAGTTTAAAGGGCGGGGGGTTTGTCAATGAGCAGTTCTTC
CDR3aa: CASSLKGGGFVNEQFF

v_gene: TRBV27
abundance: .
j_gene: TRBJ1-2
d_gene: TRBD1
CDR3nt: TGTGCCAGCAGTTCACAGGGGAGTTATGGCTACACCTTC
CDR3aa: CASSSQGSYGYTF

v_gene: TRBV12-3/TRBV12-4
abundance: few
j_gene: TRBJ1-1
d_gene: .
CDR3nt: TGTGCCAGCAGTTTTTGGGCCATGAACACTGAAGCTTTCTTT
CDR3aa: CASSFWAMNTEAFF

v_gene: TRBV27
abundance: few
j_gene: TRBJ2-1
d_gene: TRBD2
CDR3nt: TGTGCCAGCAGTTTCCGATTGGGCGGGGGGGCCTACAATGAGCAGTTCTTC
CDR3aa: CASSFRLGGGAYNEQFF

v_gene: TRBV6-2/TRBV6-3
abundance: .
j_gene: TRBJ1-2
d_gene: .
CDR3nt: TGTGCCAGCAGTCGCCCGGAGGGTGGCTACACCTTC
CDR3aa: CASSRPEGGYTF

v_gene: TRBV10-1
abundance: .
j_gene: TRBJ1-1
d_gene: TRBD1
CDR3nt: TGCGCCAGCAGTGGATCCTGGGGACAGGGGTCGATTGAAGCTTTCTTT
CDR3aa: CASSGSWGQGSIEAFF

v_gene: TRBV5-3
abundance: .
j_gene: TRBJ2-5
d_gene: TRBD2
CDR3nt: TGTGCCAGCAGCTTCGGCTCTTCGGGGGGGCCAGGCGAGACCCAGTACTTC
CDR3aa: CASSFGSSGGPGETQYF

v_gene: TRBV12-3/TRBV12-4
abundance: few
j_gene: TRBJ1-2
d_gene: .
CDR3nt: TGTGCCAGCAGCTCGGCGGGGGTACGGGGGAATGGCTACACCTTC
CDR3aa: CASSSAGVRGNGYTF

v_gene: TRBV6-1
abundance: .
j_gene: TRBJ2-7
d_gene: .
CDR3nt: TGTGCCAGCAGCAACGGGGCAGCAATCTCCTACGAGCAGTACTTC
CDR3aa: CASSNGAAISYEQYF

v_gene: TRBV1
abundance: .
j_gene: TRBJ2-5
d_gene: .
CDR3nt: TGCACCAGCAGCCATCGACAGGGGGAGACCCAGTACTTC
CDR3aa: CTSSHRQGETQYF

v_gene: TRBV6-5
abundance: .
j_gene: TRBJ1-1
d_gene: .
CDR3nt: TGTGCCAGCAGTTTAAACAGGGTTGAGAACACTGAAGCTTTCTTT
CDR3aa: CASSLNRVENTEAFF

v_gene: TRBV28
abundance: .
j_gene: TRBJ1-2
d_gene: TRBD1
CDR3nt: TGTGCCAGCAGTTCTTTCTTTCTTGGGACAGGGGTCTACTATGGCTACACCTTC
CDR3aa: CASSSFFLGTGVYYGYTF

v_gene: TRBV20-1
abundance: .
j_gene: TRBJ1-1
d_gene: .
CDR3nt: TGCAGTGCTAGAATAGGGCGGTTGGCTGAAGCTTTCTTT
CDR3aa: CSARIGRLAEAFF

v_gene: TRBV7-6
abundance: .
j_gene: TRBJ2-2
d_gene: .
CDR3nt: TGTGCCAGCAGCTTAGAATTCCCGGCTCGGAGACCGAACACCGGGGAGCTGTTTTTT
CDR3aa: CASSLEFPARRPNTGELFF

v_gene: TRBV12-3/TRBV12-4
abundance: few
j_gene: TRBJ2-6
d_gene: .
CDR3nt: TGTGCCAGCAGTCACTCGACAGGACCATTCTCTGGGGCCAACGTCCTGACTTTC
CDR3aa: CASSHSTGPFSGANVLTF

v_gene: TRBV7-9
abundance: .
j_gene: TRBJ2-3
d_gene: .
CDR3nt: TGTGCCAGCAGCTTAGAGGCAGGGAGCACAGATACGCAGTATTTT
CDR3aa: CASSLEAGSTDTQYF

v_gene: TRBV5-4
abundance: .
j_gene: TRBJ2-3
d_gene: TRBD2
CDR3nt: TGTGCCAGCAGCCAGAAGCGGGGGGTGGGCACAGATACGCAGTATTTT
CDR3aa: CASSQKRGVGTDTQYF

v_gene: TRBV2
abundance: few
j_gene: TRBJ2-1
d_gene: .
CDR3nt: TGTGCCAGCAGTGAATACAGAGGAGTCAATGAGCAGTTCTTC
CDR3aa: CASSEYRGVNEQFF